The rows below give T cell receptor beta chains drawn from one sample of a study of CXCR3-negative and CXCR3-positive naive CD8 T cells. Each CDR3 protein gets one entry in TCRdb, which reprocessed the 5' RACE reads and gives no DNA. The clone table shows over 100,000 distinct CDR3 sequences, with the ten largest holding 0.45% to 0.6%. The sequenced sample consisted of naive CXCR3- CD8+ T cells from blood. The receptor source for this set is a human donor in good health. Some clones in this sample may be carry-over from other donors' samples. CDR3s include the opening cysteine and the closing phenylalanine or tryptophan.

j_call v_call cdr3_aa
TRBJ2-3 TRBV29-1 CSADQVRDTTDTQYF
TRBJ2-7 TRBV6-2/TRBV6-3 CASSYSGGAGGYEQYF
TRBJ2-7 TRBV15 CATSFHRGPSYEQYF
TRBJ2-7 TRBV7-9 CASSLSGYSYEQYF
TRBJ2-7 TRBV7-9 CASSTPRLAGGYEQYF
TRBJ2-1 TRBV24-1 CATSAISGRSYDEQFF
TRBJ2-7 TRBV5-1 CASSPGQIYEQYF
TRBJ2-1 TRBV6-5 CASSYGASTFNEQFF
TRBJ2-7 TRBV30 CAWTMSLGTYEQYF
TRBJ2-5 TRBV19 CASSNPWEETQYF
TRBJ2-1 TRBV11-2 CASSLAASSSWDEQFF
TRBJ2-7 TRBV18 CASSPRFSGDTYEQYF
TRBJ1-1 TRBV6-6 CASDGNTEAFF